This T cell receptor beta chain emerged from a study of siplizumab effects on memory and regulatory T cells. The repertoire was sequenced with immunoSEQ multiplex PCR; TCRdb's copy has only in-frame clones and lacks some. The sample has about 100,000 clones, about nine tenths seen once. Regarding this clone: The target antigen is unknown.

General study results and limits: Naive T cells were seen as more diverse than memory cells and as major alloresponse contributors. A small minority of alloreactive clones were mapped to unstimulated subsets.

Trimming cost V 1 base and J 6 bases, with 15 bases left between them. The CDR3 sequence is 16 residues long. Germline CDR1 SGHVS, CDR2 FQNEAQ. This chain connects TRBV7-8 to TRBJ2-2, with D uncertain. The sequenced sample consisted of non-Treg CD4+ T cells sorted from blood. This clonotype was sampled from a human donor in good health. The CDR3 reads CASSLDTGLLAGELFF. CDR3 DNA sequence: TGTGCCAGCAGCTTAGATACCGGGTTGTTAGCCGGGGAGCTGTTTTTT.